This T cell receptor (beta chain) was recorded in a study of CXCR3-negative and CXCR3-positive naive CD8 T cells. The overall study: Each library gave roughly 1.4 +/- 0.3 million of approximately 130 million TRB reads. Overall study results and limits: For the naive subsets, surface CD5 was similar, and TCR strength was inferred from TRB CDR3 properties. CXCR3 levels fell partly with cryopreservation; most assays relied on fresh PBMCs.

CD8+ T cell subsets were each sorted in triplicate, over 250,000 cells apiece. The germline gives CDR1 SQVTM, CDR2 ANQGSEA. CDR3 size: 15 residues. The authors made the TRB cDNA libraries by 5' RACE using UMI labels. Using the 5' RACE reads, TCRdb records one entry per CDR3 protein without DNA. The sample table sets out some 22,000 distinct CDR3 sequences. Notes on this clonotype: Its antigen is currently unknown.

The V and J genes are TRBV29-1 and TRBJ2-3. This receptor was taken from a human donor in good health. Some clones in this sample may be carry-over from other donors' samples. Material for sequencing was memory CD8+ T cells from blood. The CDR3 is CSVDSVYTSTDTQYF.